The 8 T cell receptor beta chains given below trace back to one sample, sequenced in a study of shared clonotypes between healthy human individuals. TCRdb's copy holds only in-frame clones and misses some; the assay was immunoSEQ multiplex PCR. The table lists some 980,000 clones, over 60% of them singletons, with around 1.5% in the top ten. The sample consisted of memory CD4+ T cells sorted from blood. The sample's subset: CD45RA-negative fraction. The receptor set was obtained from a man aged 18 to 30 in good health.

This clone was seen only a few times. The chain recombines TRBV28 with TRBJ1-5, with D maybe TRBD1 (5 bases). The CDR3 is 17 residues long. Germline-derived CDR1 and CDR2 are MDHEN and SYDVKM. V dropped 5 bases and J dropped 3 bases, with 20 bases sitting between them. Written as DNA, the CDR3 is TGTGCCAGCAGTGAGTCGGCCCAGGGCTTTTTCAATCAGCCCCAGCATTTT. Its protein is CASSESAQGFFNQPQHF.

With respect to this clone: The same CDR3 arises from other DNA sequences in this sample as well. The chain uses TRBV18 and TRBJ2-7; 7 bases are shared with TRBD1. Germline CDR1 reads KGHSH; CDR2 reads LQKENI. The V gene end was trimmed by 2 bases and the J gene end by 5 bases; junction bases not matched to a gene: 3. This CDR3 has 13 amino acids. The CDR3 DNA reads as TGTGCCAGCTCACCAAGTGGACAGGACGAGCAGTACTTC. Translating it yields CASSPSGQDEQYF.

The DNA for the CDR3 is TGTGCCAGCAGCTCCTGGGACAGGAATGAAAAACTGTTTTTT. Translation: CASSSWDRNEKLFF. The chain uses TRBV5-4 and TRBJ1-4; 8 bases match TRBD1. The CDR3 contains 14 residues. Germline CDR1 and CDR2: SGHNT and YYREEE (reference sequence). Losses at the gene ends were 3 bases for V and 5 bases for J; bases not matched to a gene: 3.

V is TRBV6-1 and J is TRBJ1-5; possibly TRBD1 for D (6 bases). The CDR3 consists of 14 residues. Trimming left V 1 base short and J 4 bases short, with 8 bases between. Looked up from germline, CDR1 is MNHNS and CDR2 is SASEGT. In nucleotides, the CDR3 is TGTGCCAGCAGTGAAGTAAGGGGGAATCAGCCCCAGCATTTT. Translated, it gives CASSEVRGNQPQHF.

The genes are TRBV7-8 and TRBJ2-7; D remains ambiguous. Between the trimmed V and J ends, which lost 1 base and 2 bases, there was a span of 18 bases. Germline CDR1 is SGHVS and CDR2 is FQNEAQ. The CDR3 runs 17 residues. CDR3 sequence: CASSLGAFGLTAYEQYF. CDR3 bases: TGTGCCAGCAGCTTAGGCGCGTTTGGTTTAACAGCCTACGAGCAGTACTTC.

This clone was seen a single time. The V call is TRBV5-1, the J call TRBJ1-2, with TRBD1 matching over 9 bases. V shed 4 bases and J 4 bases; nucleotides not matched to a gene: 5. The V gene's germline CDR1 is SGHRS and CDR2 YFSETQ. The CDR3 extends over 14 amino acids. CDR3 bases: TGCGCCAGCAGCATCCAGACAGGGGGCTATGGCTACACCTTC. It translates to CASSIQTGGYGYTF. The complete variable domain, with remaining parts taken from reference TRBV5-1 and TRBJ1-2, reads KAGVTQTPRYLIKTRGQQVTLSCSPISGHRSVSWYQQTPGQGLQFLFEYFSETQRNKGNFPGRFSGRQFSNSRSEMNVSTLELGDSALYLCASSIQTGGYGYTFGSGTRLTVV.

In the case of this clone: Other DNA sequences in this sample translate to the same CDR3. The rearrangement uses TRBV6-1 and TRBJ2-1, with D possibly matching TRBD2 (7 bases). Trimming removed 0 bases at V and 7 bases at J, with 10 bases between. This CDR3 has 14 amino acids. Germline CDR1 MNHNS, CDR2 SASEGT. In nucleotides, the CDR3 is TGTGCCAGCAGTGAAGCGGGAGGGGGGAATGAGCAGTTCTTC. This codes for CASSEAGGGNEQFF.

Remarks on this clone: Other DNA sequences from this sample encode an identical CDR3 as well. The chain uses TRBV18 and TRBJ1-1; 7 nucleotides agree with TRBD1. The V gene end was trimmed by 3 bases and the J gene end by 2 bases; junction bases not matched to a gene: 3. Germline V gives CDR1 KGHSH, CDR2 LQKENI. The CDR3 is 14 amino acids. The CDR3 DNA reads TGTGCCAGCTCACCGGACAGGCTCAACACTGAAGCTTTCTTT. This gives the protein CASSPDRLNTEAFF.